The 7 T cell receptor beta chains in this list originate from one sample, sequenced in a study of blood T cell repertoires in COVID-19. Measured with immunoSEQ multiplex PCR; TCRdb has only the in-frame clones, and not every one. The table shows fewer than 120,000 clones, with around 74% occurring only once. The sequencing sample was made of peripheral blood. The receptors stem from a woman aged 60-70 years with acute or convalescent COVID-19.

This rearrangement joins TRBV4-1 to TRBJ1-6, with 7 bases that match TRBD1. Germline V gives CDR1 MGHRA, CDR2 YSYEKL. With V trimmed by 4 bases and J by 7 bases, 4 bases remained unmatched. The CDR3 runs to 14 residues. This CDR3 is CASSRSGGNSPLHF. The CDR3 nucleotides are TGCGCCAGCAGCCGGTCAGGGGGGAATTCACCCCTCCACTTT.

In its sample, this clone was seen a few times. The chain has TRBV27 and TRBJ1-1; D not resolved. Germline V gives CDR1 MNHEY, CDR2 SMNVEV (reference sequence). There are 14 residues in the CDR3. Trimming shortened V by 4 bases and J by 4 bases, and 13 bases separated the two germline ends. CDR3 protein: CASSSSWRVTEAFF. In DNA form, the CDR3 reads TGTGCCAGCAGTTCGTCGTGGAGGGTCACTGAAGCTTTCTTT.

The CDR3 here is CASSVAGRSNYGYTF. The CDR3 region has the DNA TGTGCCAGCAGCGTAGCAGGCAGATCTAACTATGGCTACACCTTC. V and J are TRBV9 and TRBJ1-2; no clear D. Looked up from germline, CDR1 is SGDLS and CDR2 is YYNGEE. The CDR3 is 15 residues long. V dropped 0 bases and J dropped 0 bases, with 9 bases sitting between them. The full variable domain, rest sourced from reference TRBV9 and TRBJ1-2, is DSGVTQTPKHLITATGQRVTLRCSPRSGDLSVYWYQQSLDQGLQFLIQYYNGEERAKGNILERFSAQQFPDLHSELNLSSLELGDSALYFCASSVAGRSNYGYTFGSGTRLTVV.

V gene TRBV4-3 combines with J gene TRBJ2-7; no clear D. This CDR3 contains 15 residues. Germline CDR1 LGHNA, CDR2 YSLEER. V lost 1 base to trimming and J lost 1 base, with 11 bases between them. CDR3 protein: CASSQGVTDSYEQYF. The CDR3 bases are TGCGCCAGCAGCCAAGGGGTTACAGATTCCTACGAGCAGTACTTC.

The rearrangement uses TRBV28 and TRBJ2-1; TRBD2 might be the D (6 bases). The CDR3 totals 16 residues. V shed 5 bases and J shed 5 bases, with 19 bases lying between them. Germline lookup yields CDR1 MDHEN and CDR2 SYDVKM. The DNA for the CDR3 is TGTGCCAGCAGTCCGTCGACGGGACTCCAGAACAATGAGCAGTTCTTC. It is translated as CASSPSTGLQNNEQFF.

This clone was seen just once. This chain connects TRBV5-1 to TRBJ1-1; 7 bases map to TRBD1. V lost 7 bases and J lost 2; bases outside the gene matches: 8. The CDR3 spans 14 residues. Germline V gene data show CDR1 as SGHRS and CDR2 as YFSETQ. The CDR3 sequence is CASHPGTDNTEAFF. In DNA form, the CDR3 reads TGCGCCAGCCATCCCGGGACAGATAACACTGAAGCTTTCTTT.

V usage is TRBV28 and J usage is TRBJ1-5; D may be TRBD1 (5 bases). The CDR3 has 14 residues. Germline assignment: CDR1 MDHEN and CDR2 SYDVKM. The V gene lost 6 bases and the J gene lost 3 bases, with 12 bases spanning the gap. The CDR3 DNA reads TGTGCCAGCAGCCTTGGGGCAGCCAATCAGCCCCAGCATTTT. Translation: CASSLGAANQPQHF.